This T cell receptor beta chain was found in a study of CD8 T cells in ankylosing spondylitis. Preparation of TCR beta libraries was done by quantitative 5'-RACE with molecular barcodes. TCRdb reprocessed the 5' RACE reads with MiXCR, giving one entry per CDR3 protein. This sample yields 500,000 to 550,000 distinct CDR3 sequences, of which over 9.5% are seen a single time; about 6.5% belongs to the top ten. Comment on this clonotype: What it binds is not known.

Trimming took 7 bases from V and 1 from J; bases not matched to a gene: 12. The germline gives CDR1 DFQATT, CDR2 SNEGSKA (reference sequence). This CDR3 region has 16 residues. The study's findings and limits: Ankylosing spondylitis blood appeared to carry a characteristic TCR beta motif of eight or nine highly homologous variants.

V is TRBV20-1 and J is TRBJ1-1; the match to TRBD1 covers 10 bases. What was sequenced was blood, either unsorted or a sorted T cell fraction (not recorded which). The receptor's source is a male donor with ankylosing spondylitis. CDR3 residues: CSGPATGGNPNTEAFF. CDR3 DNA: TGCAGTGGCCCGGCGACAGGGGGCAATCCGAACACTGAAGCTTTCTTT.